One sample yielded the 27 T cell receptor beta chains listed below, sequenced in a study of T cells in localized non-small cell lung cancer. Sequenced by immunoSEQ multiplex PCR; TCRdb stores in-frame clones only, minus some. In the table there are around 140,000 clones, roughly 90% of which are singletons. Here the sequenced sample was peripheral blood, taken before any cancer treatment. The receptor source for this set is a female donor at least 60 years old with stage I lung adenocarcinoma.

The rearrangement links TRBV6-1 to TRBJ2-2; D is unclear. Trimming removed 5 bases from V and 8 bases from J, with 15 bases in between. Germline loops: CDR1 MNHNS, CDR2 SASEGT. The length of the CDR3 is 14 residues. CDR3 amino acids: CASSFDQPSGELFF. The CDR3, as DNA: TGTGCCAGCAGTTTCGACCAACCGAGTGGGGAGCTGTTTTTT.

The rearrangement links TRBV27 to TRBJ2-7, with D tentatively TRBD2 (6 bases). Germline assignment: CDR1 MNHEY and CDR2 SMNVEV (reference sequence). The CDR3 length is 16 residues. V was clipped by 6 bases and J by 4 bases, with 22 bases between them. CDR3 bases: TGTGCCAGCAGAACCCGCGGGGTAGCGGTGATATACGAGCAGTACTTC. The encoded protein is CASRTRGVAVIYEQYF.

This chain links TRBV6-6 with TRBJ2-1; the D is unclear. V shed 6 bases and J shed 4 bases, with 19 bases lying between them. CDR3 length: 16 amino acids. CDR1 MNHNY and CDR2 SVGAGI come from the germline V gene (reference sequence). This chain's CDR3 is CASSSGRATAYNEQFF. For the CDR3, the DNA is TGTGCCAGCAGCTCCGGCCGGGCCACGGCTTACAATGAGCAGTTCTTC.

This clone was counted a single time. Other DNA sequences in the same sample also yield this CDR3. The chain couples TRBV9 to TRBJ1-2; 10 bases map to TRBD1. V gave up 4 bases and J gave up 3 bases; unmatched junction bases: 3. CDR3 size: 14 residues. Germline V gene lookup returns CDR1 SGDLS and CDR2 YYNGEE. In DNA form, the CDR3 reads TGTGCCAGCAGCCCCGGACAGGGGGACTATGGCTACACCTTC. As protein: CASSPGQGDYGYTF.

This rearrangement joins TRBV9 to TRBJ2-1, with 11 bases lining up with TRBD2. Per germline, CDR1 SGDLS and CDR2 YYNGEE. Trimming at V came to 2 bases and at J to 9 bases, leaving 4 bases not matched to a gene. The CDR3 contains 14 residues. In DNA, the CDR3 is TGTGCCAGCAGCGTGACTAGCGGGGTAGTTGAGCAGTTCTTC. Translation: CASSVTSGVVEQFF.

The J gene is TRBJ1-1, the V gene TRBV28, with TRBD1 matching 7 bases. The CDR3 runs to 13 residues. The V segment lost 9 bases and the J segment 2 bases; nucleotides outside the gene matches: 6. Germline V gene sequence: CDR1 MDHEN, CDR2 SYDVKM. The CDR3 DNA reads as TGTGCCAGTATAGAAGGGGGCAACACTGAAGCTTTCTTT. Its protein product is CASIEGGNTEAFF. Based on the CDR3 plus reference TRBV28 and TRBJ1-1, the full variable domain is DVKVTQSSRYLVKRTGEKVFLECVQDMDHENMFWYRQDPGLGLRLIYFSYDVKMKEKGDIPEGYSVSREKKERFSLILESASTNQTSMYLCASIEGGNTEAFFGQGTRLTVV.

V is TRBV27 and J is TRBJ2-2; D is perhaps TRBD2 (6 bases). This CDR3 has 15 residues. The V and J ends lost 2 bases and 3 bases respectively, with 10 bases between them. Germline assignment: CDR1 MNHEY and CDR2 SMNVEV (reference sequence). The CDR3 DNA sequence: TGTGCCAGCAGTTTAACTAGCCGTTACACCGGGGAGCTGTTTTTT. Its translation: CASSLTSRYTGELFF.

The genes are TRBV28 and TRBJ1-5; tentative D call: TRBD1 (5 bases). There are 13 residues in the CDR3. The V gene lost 2 bases and the J gene lost 5 bases, with 7 bases spanning the gap. Germline CDR1 and CDR2: MDHEN and SYDVKM. The DNA for the CDR3 is TGTGCCAGCAGTTTAACAGGATATCAGCCCCAGCATTTT. Protein: CASSLTGYQPQHF.

The rearrangement uses TRBV12-5 and TRBJ2-1; D may be TRBD1 or TRBD2 (5 bases each). Germline CDR1 is LGHNT and CDR2 is FRNRAP. The CDR3 is 16 amino acids. V was clipped by 2 bases and J by 8 bases, with 19 bases between them. The CDR3 here is CASGLNIGTVGDEQFF. As DNA, the CDR3 is TGTGCTAGTGGTTTGAATATCGGGACGGTTGGAGATGAGCAGTTCTTC.

The chain combines TRBV19 with TRBJ2-5, with TRBD2 matching 10 bases. CDR1 and CDR2 (germline): LNHDA, SQIVND (reference sequence). The CDR3 is made up of 16 amino acids. The junction had 6 bases not matched to a gene; V was cut back by 5 bases and J by 0 bases. This CDR3 is CASSVGTSVYQETQYF. The DNA of the CDR3 is TGTGCCAGTAGTGTCGGGACTAGCGTGTACCAAGAGACCCAGTACTTC.

V usage is TRBV28 and J usage is TRBJ1-4; 10 nucleotides align to TRBD1. The CDR3 length is 14 residues. Per germline, CDR1 MDHEN and CDR2 SYDVKM. Trimming at V came to 5 bases and at J to 8 bases, leaving 5 bases not matched to a gene. CDR3 amino acids: CASSTTGGAEKLFF. The CDR3 DNA follows: TGTGCCAGCAGTACGACAGGGGGCGCCGAAAAACTGTTTTTT.

The chain has TRBV28 and TRBJ1-2; the match to TRBD1 covers 10 bases. The CDR3 is made up of 15 amino acids. The J segment lost 4 bases and the V segment lost 3 bases, leaving 5 bases of the junction unmatched. Per the germline V gene, CDR1 is MDHEN and CDR2 is SYDVKM. The CDR3 here is CASSFGTGVGYGYTF. The CDR3 DNA sequence: TGTGCCAGCAGTTTTGGGACAGGGGTTGGCTATGGCTACACCTTC.

The V and J genes are TRBV9 and TRBJ2-1, with 10 bases lining up with TRBD2. Per germline, CDR1 SGDLS and CDR2 YYNGEE. This CDR3 spans 15 amino acids. Unmatched junction bases numbered 7, after V lost 1 base and J lost 9 bases. CDR3 nucleotides: TGTGCCAGCAGCGTACTAGCGGGAGTAGGCGGTGAGCAGTTCTTC. Encoded protein: CASSVLAGVGGEQFF.

The gene calls are TRBV6-4 and TRBJ1-2; D is perhaps TRBD1 (6 bases). Per germline, CDR1 MRHNA and CDR2 SNTAGT. The CDR3 consists of 15 residues. Trimming cost V 6 bases and J 2 bases, with 16 bases left between them. DNA of the CDR3: TGTGCCAGCAGGGCCAGTACAGGGTTGAACTATGGCTACACCTTC. Residues: CASRASTGLNYGYTF.

This clone was picked up one time. The V gene is TRBV14, the J gene TRBJ1-4; D possibly corresponds to TRBD1 (5 bases). Trimming cost V 5 bases and J 5 bases, with 18 bases left between them. The CDR3 totals 16 residues. Germline values: CDR1 SGHDN, CDR2 FVKESK. CDR3 residues: CASSYPTQGRNEKLFF. CDR3 in DNA: TGTGCCAGCAGCTACCCAACCCAGGGTCGGAATGAAAAACTGTTTTTT.

This sequence joins TRBV30 and TRBJ2-7; tentative D call: TRBD2 (5 bases). V dropped 2 bases and J dropped 6 bases, with 8 bases sitting between them. Per the germline V gene, CDR1 is GTSNPN and CDR2 is SVGIG (reference sequence). This CDR3 is built from 11 residues. The CDR3 spells CAWSSGVEQYF. CDR3 bases: TGTGCCTGGAGTTCCGGGGTCGAGCAGTACTTC.

The chain links TRBV10-3 to TRBJ2-7; 8 nucleotides agree with TRBD2. The length of the CDR3 is 20 residues. Germline lookup yields CDR1 ENHRY and CDR2 SYGVKD. Germline trimming cut 6 bases from V and 4 bases from J; bases unmatched to any gene: 26. The CDR3 reads CAISTPSGLGREVIEYEQYF. Here the CDR3 DNA reads TGTGCCATCAGCACTCCTTCGGGACTAGGTAGGGAGGTGATAGAATACGAGCAGTACTTC.

The V and J genes are TRBV19 and TRBJ2-7; 7 nucleotides line up with TRBD2. The CDR3 is 16 residues long. Per the germline V gene, CDR1 is LNHDA and CDR2 is SQIVND (reference sequence). With V trimmed by 6 bases and J by 4 bases, 15 bases remained unmatched. CDR3 sequence: CASSRGAGGSGYEQYF. The CDR3 DNA sequence: TGTGCCAGTAGCCGAGGAGCAGGCGGGAGCGGGTACGAGCAGTACTTC.

V and J are TRBV11-3 and TRBJ2-1; TRBD2 agrees at 15 bases. CDR1 is SGHNT and CDR2 is YENEEA in the germline V gene. The CDR3 covers 15 residues. V lost 5 bases to trimming and J lost 7 bases; unmatched junction nucleotides: 3. CDR3 coding DNA: TGTGCCAGCAGCCCAGGACTAGCGGGAGGGAATGAGCAGTTCTTC. Its protein product is CASSPGLAGGNEQFF.

The chain carries TRBV20-1 and TRBJ1-1, with D perhaps matching TRBD1 (6 bases). Trimming stripped 5 bases from V and 7 bases from J, with 11 bases between. There are 11 residues in the CDR3. The germline CDR1 and CDR2 sequences are DFQATT and SNEGSKA (reference sequence). The CDR3 reads CSAGTDSEAFF. CDR3 bases: TGCAGTGCTGGGACGGACAGTGAAGCTTTCTTT.

The J gene is TRBJ2-1, the V gene TRBV5-5; D is possibly TRBD1 (5 bases). Germline-derived CDR1 and CDR2 are SGHKS and YYEKEE (reference sequence). V lost 4 bases and J lost 14, with 13 bases in between. This CDR3 has 11 residues. CDR3 sequence: CASSQTVLKFF. The CDR3 nucleotides are TGTGCCAGCAGCCAGACAGTTCTCAAGTTCTTC.

The chain joins TRBV2 to TRBJ1-1, with no clear D. This CDR3 has 13 amino acids. Trimming took 3 bases from V and 1 from J, leaving 6 bases between them. Germline V gene lookup returns CDR1 SNHLY and CDR2 FYNNEI. The CDR3 coding sequence is TGTGCCAGCAGTGACAGTTCGAACACTGAAGCTTTCTTT. Its translation: CASSDSSNTEAFF.

This chain links TRBV19 with TRBJ1-5; 8 nucleotides match TRBD1. CDR3 length equals 15 residues. V lost 4 bases to trimming and J lost 2 bases; unmatched junction nucleotides: 4. Germline-derived CDR1 and CDR2 are LNHDA and SQIVND (reference sequence). The CDR3 loop is CASSTDRGRNQPQHF. The CDR3 DNA follows: TGTGCCAGTAGTACCGACAGGGGTCGCAATCAGCCCCAGCATTTT.

V usage is TRBV15 and J usage is TRBJ2-1; 10 bases are a match to TRBD2. J was trimmed by 10 bases and V by 0 bases; bases with no gene match: 15. The CDR3 contains 18 residues. The V gene's germline CDR1 is LNHNV and CDR2 YYDKDF (reference sequence). CDR3 residues: CATSRDLGLAGGVWEQFF. In DNA form, the CDR3 reads TGTGCCACCAGCAGAGATCTCGGGTTAGCGGGAGGTGTTTGGGAGCAGTTCTTC.

With respect to this clone: Other nucleotide sequences in the sample specify the same CDR3. The V and J genes are TRBV18 and TRBJ2-5; D is undetermined. Germline V gene lookup returns CDR1 KGHSH and CDR2 LQKENI. With 1 base removed from V and 5 bases from J, the gap between germline ends came to 5 bases. CDR3 length: 12 residues. The CDR3 is CASSPLGETQYF. The CDR3 nucleotides are TGTGCCAGCTCACCACTGGGGGAGACCCAGTACTTC. Together with reference TRBV18 and TRBJ2-5, the CDR3 gives the full variable domain: NAGVMQNPRHLVRRRGQEARLRCSPMKGHSHVYWYRQLPEEGLKFMVYLQKENIIDESGMPKERFSAEFPKEGPSILRIQQVVRGDSAAYFCASSPLGETQYFGPGTRLLVL.

The chain recombines TRBV18 with TRBJ1-3; D gene uncertain. The CDR3 is made up of 16 amino acids. V shed 5 bases and J shed 0 bases, with 14 bases lying between them. Germline loops: CDR1 KGHSH, CDR2 LQKENI. The CDR3 region is CASSGPGSYSGNTIYF. The CDR3 DNA sequence: TGTGCCAGCTCAGGCCCGGGCAGTTACTCTGGAAACACCATATATTTT.

The CDR3 loop reads CASSLGAGGTYNEQFF. The CDR3 bases are TGCGCCAGCAGCTTGGGAGCGGGAGGGACCTACAATGAGCAGTTCTTC. The chain is built from TRBV5-1 and TRBJ2-1, with TRBD2 identical over 10 bases. Losses at the gene ends were 0 bases for V and 2 bases for J; bases not matched to a gene: 2. The CDR3 runs to 16 residues. Germline-derived CDR1 and CDR2 are SGHRS and YFSETQ.